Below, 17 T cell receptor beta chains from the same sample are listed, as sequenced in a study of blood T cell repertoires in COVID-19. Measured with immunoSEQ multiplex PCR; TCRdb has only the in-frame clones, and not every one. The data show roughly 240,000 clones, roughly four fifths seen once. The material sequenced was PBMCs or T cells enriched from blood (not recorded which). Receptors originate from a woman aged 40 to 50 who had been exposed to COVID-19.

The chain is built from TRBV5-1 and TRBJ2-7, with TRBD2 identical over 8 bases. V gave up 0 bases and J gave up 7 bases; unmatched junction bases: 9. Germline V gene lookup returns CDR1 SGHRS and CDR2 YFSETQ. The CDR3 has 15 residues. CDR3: CASSLVGGAQREQYF. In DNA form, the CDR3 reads TGCGCCAGCAGCTTGGTCGGGGGGGCCCAGAGAGAGCAGTACTTC.

The CDR3 loop reads CASSQDSVAVDLNEKLFF. The CDR3 bases are TGTGCCAGCAGCCAAGATTCCGTGGCCGTAGACTTGAATGAAAAACTGTTTTTT. The chain combines TRBV14 with TRBJ1-4; D unresolved. The CDR3 extends over 18 amino acids. V gave up 0 bases and J gave up 5 bases, with 19 bases separating them. Germline V gene sequence: CDR1 SGHDN, CDR2 FVKESK.

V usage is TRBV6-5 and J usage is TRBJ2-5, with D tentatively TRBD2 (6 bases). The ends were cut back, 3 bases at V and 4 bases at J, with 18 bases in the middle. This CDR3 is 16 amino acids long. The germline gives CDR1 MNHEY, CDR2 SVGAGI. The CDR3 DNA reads TGTGCCAGCAGTTATAGTGGTGCGGGGACGAGAGAGACCCAGTACTTC. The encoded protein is CASSYSGAGTRETQYF.

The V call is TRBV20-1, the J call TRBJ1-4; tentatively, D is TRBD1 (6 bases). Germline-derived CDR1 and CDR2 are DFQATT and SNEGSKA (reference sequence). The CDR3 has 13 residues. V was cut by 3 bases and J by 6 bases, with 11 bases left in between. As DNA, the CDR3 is TGCAGTGCTAGTCCGTCAGGGGATGAAAAACTGTTTTTT. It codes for CSASPSGDEKLFF.

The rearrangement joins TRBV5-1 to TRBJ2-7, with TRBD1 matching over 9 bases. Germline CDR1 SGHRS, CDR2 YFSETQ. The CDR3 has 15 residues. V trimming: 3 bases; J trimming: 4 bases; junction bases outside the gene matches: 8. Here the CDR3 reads CASSWGFDRGYEQYF. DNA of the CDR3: TGCGCCAGCAGCTGGGGATTTGACAGGGGGTACGAGCAGTACTTC.

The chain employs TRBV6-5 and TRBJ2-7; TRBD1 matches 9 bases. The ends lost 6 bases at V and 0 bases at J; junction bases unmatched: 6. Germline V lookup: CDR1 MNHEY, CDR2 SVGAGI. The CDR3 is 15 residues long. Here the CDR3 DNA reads TGTGCCAGCAGCGGACAGGGGTTGAGCTCCTACGAGCAGTACTTC. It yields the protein CASSGQGLSSYEQYF.

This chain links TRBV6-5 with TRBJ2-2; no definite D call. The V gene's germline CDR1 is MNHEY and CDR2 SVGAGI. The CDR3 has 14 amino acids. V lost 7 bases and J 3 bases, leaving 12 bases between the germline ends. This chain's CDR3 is CASKPLPHTGELFF. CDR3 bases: TGTGCCAGCAAGCCCCTCCCGCACACCGGGGAGCTGTTTTTT.

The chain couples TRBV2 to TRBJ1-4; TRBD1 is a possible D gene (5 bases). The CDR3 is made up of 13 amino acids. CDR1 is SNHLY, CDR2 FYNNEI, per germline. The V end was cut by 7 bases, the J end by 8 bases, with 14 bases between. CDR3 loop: CASTGGLGEKLFF. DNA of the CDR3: TGTGCCAGCACCGGGGGGTTAGGGGAAAAACTGTTTTTT. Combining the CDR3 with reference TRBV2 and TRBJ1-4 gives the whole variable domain EPEVTQTPSHQVTQMGQEVILRCVPISNHLYFYWYRQILGQKVEFLVSFYNNEISEKSEIFDDQFSVERPDGSNFTLKIRSTKLEDSAMYFCASTGGLGEKLFFGSGTQLSVL.

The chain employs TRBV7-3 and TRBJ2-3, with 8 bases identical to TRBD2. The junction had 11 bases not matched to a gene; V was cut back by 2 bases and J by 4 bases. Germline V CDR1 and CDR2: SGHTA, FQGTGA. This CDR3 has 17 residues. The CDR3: CASSLGPLAGGADTQYF. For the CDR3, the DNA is TGTGCCAGCAGCTTAGGCCCCCTGGCGGGGGGCGCAGATACGCAGTATTTT.

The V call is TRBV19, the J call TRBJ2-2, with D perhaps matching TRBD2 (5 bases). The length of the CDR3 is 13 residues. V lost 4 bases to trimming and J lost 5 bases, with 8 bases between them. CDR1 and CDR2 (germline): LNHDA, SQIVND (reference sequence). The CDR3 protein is CASSTGLTGELFF. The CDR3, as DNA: TGTGCCAGTAGTACTGGACTGACCGGGGAGCTGTTTTTT.

The CDR3 is CASSQGTGTSNQPQHF. The CDR3 nucleotides are TGTGCCAGCAGCCAAGGGACAGGGACTAGCAATCAGCCCCAGCATTTT. The chain uses TRBV3-1 (or the pseudogene TRBV3-2) and TRBJ1-5, with TRBD1 matching 8 bases. V was clipped by 1 base and J by 0 bases; unmatched bases: 2. The germline gives CDR1 LGHDT, CDR2 YNNKEL (reference sequence). The CDR3 totals 16 residues.

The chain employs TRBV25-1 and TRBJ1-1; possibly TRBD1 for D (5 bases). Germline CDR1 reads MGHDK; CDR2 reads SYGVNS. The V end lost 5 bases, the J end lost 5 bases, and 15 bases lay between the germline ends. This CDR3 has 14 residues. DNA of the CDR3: TGTGCCAGCAGTTCCGACAGCATAGCTACTGAAGCTTTCTTT. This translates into CASSSDSIATEAFF. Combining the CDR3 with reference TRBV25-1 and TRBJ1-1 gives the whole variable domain EADIYQTPRYLVIGTGKKITLECSQTMGHDKMYWYQQDPGMELHLIHYSYGVNSTEKGDLSSESTVSRIRTEHFPLTLESARPSHTSQYLCASSSDSIATEAFFGQGTRLTVV.

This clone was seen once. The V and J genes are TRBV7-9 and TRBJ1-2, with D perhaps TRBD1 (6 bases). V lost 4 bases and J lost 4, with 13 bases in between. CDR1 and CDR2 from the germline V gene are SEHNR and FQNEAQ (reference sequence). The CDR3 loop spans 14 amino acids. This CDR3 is CASSSGDNLYGYTF. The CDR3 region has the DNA TGTGCCAGCAGCTCTGGGGACAATCTCTATGGCTACACCTTC. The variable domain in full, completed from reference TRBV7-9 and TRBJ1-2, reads DTGVSQNPRHKITKRGQNVTFRCDPISEHNRLYWYRQTLGQGPEFLTYFQNEAQLEKSRLLSDRFSAERPKGSFSTLEIQRTEQGDSAMYLCASSSGDNLYGYTFGSGTRLTVV.

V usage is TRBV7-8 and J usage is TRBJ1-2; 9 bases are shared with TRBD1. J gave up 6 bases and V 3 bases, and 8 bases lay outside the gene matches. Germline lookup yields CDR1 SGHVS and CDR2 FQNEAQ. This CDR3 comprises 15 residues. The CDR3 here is CASSFRATGGNGYTF. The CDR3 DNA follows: TGTGCCAGCAGCTTTAGGGCCACAGGGGGCAATGGCTACACCTTC.

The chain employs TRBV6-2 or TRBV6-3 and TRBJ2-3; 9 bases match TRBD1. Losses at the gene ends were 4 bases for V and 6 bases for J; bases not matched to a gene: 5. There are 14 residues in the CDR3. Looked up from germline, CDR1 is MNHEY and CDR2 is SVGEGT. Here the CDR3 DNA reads TGTGCCAGCAGTTCACAGGGGGCCGGGGATACGCAGTATTTT. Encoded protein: CASSSQGAGDTQYF.

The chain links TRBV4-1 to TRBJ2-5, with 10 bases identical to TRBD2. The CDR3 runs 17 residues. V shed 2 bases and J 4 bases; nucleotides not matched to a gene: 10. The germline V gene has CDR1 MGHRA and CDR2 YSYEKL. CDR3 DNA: TGCGCCAGCAGCCAACCTCTTAGCGGGGGGTCGCCAGAGACCCAGTACTTC. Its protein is CASSQPLSGGSPETQYF.

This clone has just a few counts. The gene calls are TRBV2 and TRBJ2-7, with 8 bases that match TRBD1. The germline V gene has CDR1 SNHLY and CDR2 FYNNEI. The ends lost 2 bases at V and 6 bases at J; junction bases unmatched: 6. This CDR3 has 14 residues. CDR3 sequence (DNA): TGTGCCAGCAGTGAATTGCCGGACAGGGCCGAGCAGTACTTC. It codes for CASSELPDRAEQYF.